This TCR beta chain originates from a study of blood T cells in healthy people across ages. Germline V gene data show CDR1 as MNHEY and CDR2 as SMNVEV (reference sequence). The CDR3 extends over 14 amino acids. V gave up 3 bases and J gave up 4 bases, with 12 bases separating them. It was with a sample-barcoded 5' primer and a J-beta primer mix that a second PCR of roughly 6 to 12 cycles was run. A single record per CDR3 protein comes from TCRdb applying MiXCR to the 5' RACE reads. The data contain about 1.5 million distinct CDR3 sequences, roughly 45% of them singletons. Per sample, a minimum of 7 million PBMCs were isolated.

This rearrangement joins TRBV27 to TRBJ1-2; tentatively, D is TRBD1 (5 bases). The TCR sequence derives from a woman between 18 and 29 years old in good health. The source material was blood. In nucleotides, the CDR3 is TGTGCCAGCAGTTTCGGAGGGACTAGCTATGGCTACACCTTC. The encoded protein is CASSFGGTSYGYTF.